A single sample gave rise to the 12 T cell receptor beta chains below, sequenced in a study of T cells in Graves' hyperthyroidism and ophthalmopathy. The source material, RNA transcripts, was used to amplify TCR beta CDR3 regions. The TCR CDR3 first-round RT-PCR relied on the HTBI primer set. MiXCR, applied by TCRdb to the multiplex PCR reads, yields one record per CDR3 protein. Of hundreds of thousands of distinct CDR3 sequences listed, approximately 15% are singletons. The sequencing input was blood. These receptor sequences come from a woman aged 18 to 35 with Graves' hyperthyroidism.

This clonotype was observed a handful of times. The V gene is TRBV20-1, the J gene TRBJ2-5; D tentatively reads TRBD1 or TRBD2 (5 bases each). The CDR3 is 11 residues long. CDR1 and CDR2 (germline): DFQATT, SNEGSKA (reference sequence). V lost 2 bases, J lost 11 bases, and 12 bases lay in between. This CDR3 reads CSARNGGTQYF. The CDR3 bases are TGCAGTGCTAGAAATGGGGGAACTCAGTACTTC.

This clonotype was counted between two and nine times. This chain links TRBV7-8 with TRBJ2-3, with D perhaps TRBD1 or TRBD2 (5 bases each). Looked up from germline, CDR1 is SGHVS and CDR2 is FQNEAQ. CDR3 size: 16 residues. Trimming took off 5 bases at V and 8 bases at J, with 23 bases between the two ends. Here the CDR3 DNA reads TGTGCCAGCAGCCAGAGGGGACCGGGCGCCTCAGGTACGCAGTATTTT. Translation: CASSQRGPGASGTQYF.

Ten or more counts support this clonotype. CDR3 amino acids: CASSYAGYEPYEQYF. CDR3 in DNA: TGTGCCAGCAGTTACGCGGGATACGAACCCTACGAGCAGTACTTC. The chain recombines TRBV6-2 or TRBV6-3 with TRBJ2-7, with a possible D match to TRBD2 (6 bases). CDR3 length: 15 amino acids. Trimming left V 2 bases short and J 2 bases short, with 13 bases between. The germline CDR1 and CDR2 sequences are MNHEY and SVGEGT.

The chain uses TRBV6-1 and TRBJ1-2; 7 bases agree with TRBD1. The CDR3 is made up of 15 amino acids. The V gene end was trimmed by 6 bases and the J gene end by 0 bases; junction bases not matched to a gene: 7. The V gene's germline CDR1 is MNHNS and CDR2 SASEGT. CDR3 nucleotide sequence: TGTGCCAGCAGCCGACGACAGGGCGCTAACTATGGCTACACCTTC. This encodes CASSRRQGANYGYTF.

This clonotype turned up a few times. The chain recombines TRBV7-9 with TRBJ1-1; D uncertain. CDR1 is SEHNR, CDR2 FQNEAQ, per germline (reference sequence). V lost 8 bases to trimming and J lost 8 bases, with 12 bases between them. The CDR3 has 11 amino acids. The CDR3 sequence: CASDRTNEAFF. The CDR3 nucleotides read TGTGCCAGCGATAGGACTAACGAAGCTTTCTTT.

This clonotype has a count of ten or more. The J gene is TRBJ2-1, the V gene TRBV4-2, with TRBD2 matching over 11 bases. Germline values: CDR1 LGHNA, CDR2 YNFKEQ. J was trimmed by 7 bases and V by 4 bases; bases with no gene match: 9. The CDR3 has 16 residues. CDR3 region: CASSPRLAGGENEQFF. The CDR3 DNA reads TGTGCCAGCAGCCCTCGGCTAGCGGGAGGAGAGAATGAGCAGTTCTTC.

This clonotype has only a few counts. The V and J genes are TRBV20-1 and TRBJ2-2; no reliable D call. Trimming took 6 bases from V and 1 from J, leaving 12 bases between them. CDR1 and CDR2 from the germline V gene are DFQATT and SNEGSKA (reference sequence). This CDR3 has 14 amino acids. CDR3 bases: TGCAGTGCCAGCCCTCGGTTGAACACCGGGGAGCTGTTTTTT. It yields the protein CSASPRLNTGELFF.

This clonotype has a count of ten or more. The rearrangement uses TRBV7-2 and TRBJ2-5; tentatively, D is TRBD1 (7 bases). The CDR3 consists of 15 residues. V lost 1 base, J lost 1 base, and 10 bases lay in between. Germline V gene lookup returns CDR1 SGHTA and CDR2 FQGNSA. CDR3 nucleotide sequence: TGTGCCAGCAGCTTAGGCGGGACAGCCCAAGAGACCCAGTACTTC. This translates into CASSLGGTAQETQYF.

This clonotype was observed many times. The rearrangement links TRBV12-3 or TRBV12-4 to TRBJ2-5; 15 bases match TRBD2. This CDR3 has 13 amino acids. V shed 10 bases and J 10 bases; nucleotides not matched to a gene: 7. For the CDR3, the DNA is TGTGCCACCGAGGGACTAGCGGGGGGTGGCCAGTACTTC. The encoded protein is CATEGLAGGGQYF.

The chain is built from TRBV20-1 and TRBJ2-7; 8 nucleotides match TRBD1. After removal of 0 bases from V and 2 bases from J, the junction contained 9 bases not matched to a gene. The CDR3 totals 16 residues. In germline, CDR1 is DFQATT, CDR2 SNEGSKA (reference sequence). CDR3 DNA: TGCAGTGCTAGAGATCCAGGGGGCCCCTTCCCCTACGAGCAGTACTTC. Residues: CSARDPGGPFPYEQYF.

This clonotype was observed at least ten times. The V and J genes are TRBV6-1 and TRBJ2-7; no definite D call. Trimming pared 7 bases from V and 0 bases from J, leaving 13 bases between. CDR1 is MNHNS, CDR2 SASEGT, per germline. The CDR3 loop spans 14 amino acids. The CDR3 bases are TGTGCCAGCAATCCGGGCCACAACTCCTACGAGCAGTACTTC. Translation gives CASNPGHNSYEQYF.

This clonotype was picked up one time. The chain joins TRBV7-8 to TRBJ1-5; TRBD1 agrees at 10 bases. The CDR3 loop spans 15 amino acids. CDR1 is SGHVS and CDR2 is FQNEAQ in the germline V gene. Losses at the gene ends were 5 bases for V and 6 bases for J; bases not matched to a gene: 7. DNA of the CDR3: TGTGCCAGCAGCGCCGGGGACAGGGGCAGTCAGCCCCAGCATTTT. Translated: CASSAGDRGSQPQHF.